This is a list of T cell receptor beta chains from one sample in a study of T cells in Graves' hyperthyroidism and ophthalmopathy. TCRdb processed the multiplex PCR reads anew with MiXCR; each CDR3 protein has one entry. The table shows fewer than 450,000 distinct CDR3 sequences, with roughly 13% occurring only once. Input material: blood. These receptors were collected from a man in his fifties with Graves' ophthalmopathy. Both conserved end residues are part of each CDR3. The D gene is left open where the match is weak.

>TRBJ2-7|TRBD2|TRBV28
CASSLLAGGPHEQYF
>TRBJ2-1|TRBD2|TRBV5-1
CASSLAGTSGSFYNEQFF
>TRBJ2-1|TRBD2|TRBV24-1
CATSDSGLVRDRNNEQFF
>TRBJ2-2|TRBD1|TRBV19
CASSKIWTGGGSNTGELFF
>TRBJ2-1|NA|TRBV5-1
CASSLYGRTNEQFF
>TRBJ1-4|TRBD1|TRBV6-5
CASSFEGQGANEKLFF
>TRBJ2-1|NA|TRBV11-2
CASSLLSFYNEQFF
>TRBJ2-7|NA|TRBV7-9
CASSTNLGSDEQYF
>TRBJ2-5|TRBD2|TRBV13
CASSPSGTYQETQYF
>TRBJ1-1|NA|TRBV5-1
CASSLWGQSEAFF
>TRBJ2-1|NA|TRBV6-5
CASSSLLSGTYNEQFF
>TRBJ1-4|NA|TRBV12-3/TRBV12-4
CASSLSAATNEKLFF
>TRBJ2-1|TRBD2|TRBV7-9
CASSSGTSGGSYNEQFF
>TRBJ2-3|TRBD2|TRBV7-8
CASSLQAGLGKDTQYF
>TRBJ2-1|NA|TRBV14
CASSQDLARDEQFF
>TRBJ2-3|NA|TRBV9
CASSALAAGLQDTQYF
>TRBJ2-2|TRBD1|TRBV6-1
CASSVDGQGQGAITGELFF
>TRBJ1-2|NA|TRBV14
CASSQAPGYGYTF
>TRBJ2-3|NA|TRBV5-4
CASSDPRCPMGNADTQYF
>TRBJ2-1|TRBD2|TRBV6-5
CASSYALAVNEQFF
>TRBJ2-7|NA|TRBV13
CASSTRRGALNSYEQYF
>TRBJ2-1|NA|TRBV12-3/TRBV12-4
CASSFDEQFF
>TRBJ2-1|NA|TRBV11-2
CASSLEGGSGYNEQFF
>TRBJ2-7|NA|TRBV14
CASSQDLAIDYEQYF
>TRBJ2-3|NA|TRBV2
CASSQLADTQYF
>TRBJ2-7|NA|TRBV29-1
CSVEGSAGLREQYF
>TRBJ2-1|NA|TRBV5-1
CASSLGGKDSYNEQFF
>TRBJ2-3|TRBD1|TRBV7-6
CASSLHRGRADTQYF
>TRBJ1-1|TRBD1|TRBV7-3
CASSLGPPGTGEEAFF
>TRBJ2-7|NA|TRBV13
CASSPGRRPYEQYF
>TRBJ1-2|NA|TRBV12-3/TRBV12-4
CASSLDSEVAGYTF
>TRBJ2-1|NA|TRBV9
CASSVMGRSSYNEQFF
>TRBJ2-5|NA|TRBV7-9
CASSSLGRRSETQYF
>TRBJ2-1|NA|TRBV7-9
CASSSAGGQYNEQFF
>TRBJ2-7|NA|TRBV9
CASSSGTNSYEQYF
>TRBJ2-1|TRBD2|TRBV20-1
CSARDRTSGSSYNEQFF
>TRBJ2-2|TRBD1|TRBV7-8
CASSLPWPRGRTGELFF
>TRBJ1-1|NA|TRBV3-1
CASRQVSRGTEAFF
>TRBJ2-2|NA|TRBV5-1
CASSSKQITGELFF
>TRBJ2-7|TRBD1|TRBV20-1
CSTPLTPPRTGAFYEQYF
>TRBJ1-5|NA|TRBV28
CASSREDLSNQPQHF
>TRBJ1-2|NA|TRBV18
CASSPRGSSNYGYTF